These T cell receptor beta chains were read from a single sample in a study of T cell changes during pregnancy in multiple sclerosis. The protocol was immunoSEQ multiplex PCR, while the TCRdb copy is restricted to in-frame clones and leaves out a portion. The table records approximately 92,000 clones, about 92% of them present only once. The sequencing used peripheral blood, collected in the first trimester of pregnancy. The receptors stem from a female donor with multiple sclerosis, enrolled in a pregnancy study. Both conserved end residues are trimmed from each CDR3. D genes are given only for firm matches. Only some rows state a clone size, as once, few, many or a class for expanded clones.

size: .; D: TRBD2; V: TRBV9; CDR3: ASSARLAGVQGELF
size: .; D: .; V: TRBV25-1; CDR3: ASSEPTGPNEKLF
size: .; D: .; V: TRBV5-6; CDR3: ASSFISSGISTDTQY
size: .; D: TRBD1; V: TRBV4-1; CDR3: ASRGQGGDEQY
size: .; D: TRBD1; V: TRBV19; CDR3: ASSQTGVLNQPQH
size: .; D: TRBD2; V: TRBV5-1; CDR3: ASSNGGIGAYNEQF
size: .; D: TRBD1; V: TRBV7-9; CDR3: ASSLGQGGNTEAF
size: .; D: .; V: TRBV10-1; CDR3: ASSDIGREAF
size: .; D: .; V: TRBV5-6; CDR3: ASSFFRGASTDTQY
size: .; D: TRBD1; V: TRBV6-1; CDR3: ASSAGQGSSYEQY
size: .; D: TRBD2; V: TRBV4-2; CDR3: ASSQTSGRANEQF
size: few; D: TRBD1; V: TRBV2; CDR3: ASSENRGGNEQY
size: .; D: TRBD2; V: TRBV13; CDR3: ASSGGGLAGIDTQY
size: once; D: .; V: TRBV5-6; CDR3: ASSLGGPLLSTEAF
size: .; D: .; V: TRBV18; CDR3: ASSPDGIGTGELF
size: .; D: TRBD2; V: TRBV4-1; CDR3: ASSQTSGLSTDTQY
size: .; D: TRBD2; V: TRBV10-1; CDR3: ASSDLLAGVETQY
size: .; D: .; V: TRBV5-6; CDR3: ASSFITGKGRDYGYT
size: .; D: .; V: TRBV7-3; CDR3: ASSLTSGYTGELF
size: .; D: .; V: TRBV18; CDR3: ASSPQASVRADTQY
size: .; D: .; V: TRBV6-1; CDR3: ASSQDWFYGYT
size: .; D: TRBD1; V: TRBV7-9; CDR3: ASSPTQGADYEQY
size: .; D: .; V: TRBV18; CDR3: ASSPPLVDLYNEQF
size: .; D: .; V: TRBV5-5; CDR3: ASSSYGNSNQPQH
size: .; D: .; V: TRBV4-1; CDR3: ASSQDRQTEAF
size: .; D: .; V: TRBV30; CDR3: AWSVSGVGYGYT
size: .; D: .; V: TRBV6-6; CDR3: ASSWDKSSGNTIY
size: .; D: .; V: TRBV15; CDR3: ATSRDLESDTQY
size: .; D: .; V: TRBV19; CDR3: ASSPRGGSWTEAF
size: .; D: TRBD2; V: TRBV4-3; CDR3: ASSLGTSGRNGELF
size: .; D: TRBD2; V: TRBV9; CDR3: ASSVGSGRRNEQF
size: .; D: TRBD1; V: TRBV5-4; CDR3: ASSFPGTGSGELF